This TCR beta chain was found in a study of technical replicates of blood from four donors. There are 16 residues in the CDR3. V lost 1 base and J 3 bases, leaving 12 bases between the germline ends. Germline V CDR1 and CDR2: MNHNS, SASEGT. The protocol was immunoSEQ multiplex PCR, while the TCRdb copy is restricted to in-frame clones and leaves out a portion. The top ten hold roughly 0.25% of the sample, which has over 60,000 clones, around 93% seen once. The sequenced sample consisted of T cells isolated from PBMCs. The sequence was obtained from a human donor in good health. The rearrangement links TRBV6-1 to TRBJ1-4; D is unresolved. CDR3 DNA: TGTGCCAGCAGTGAAGAAGCCTATCCTCCTAATGAAAAACTGTTTTTT. Translating gives CASSEEAYPPNEKLFF.